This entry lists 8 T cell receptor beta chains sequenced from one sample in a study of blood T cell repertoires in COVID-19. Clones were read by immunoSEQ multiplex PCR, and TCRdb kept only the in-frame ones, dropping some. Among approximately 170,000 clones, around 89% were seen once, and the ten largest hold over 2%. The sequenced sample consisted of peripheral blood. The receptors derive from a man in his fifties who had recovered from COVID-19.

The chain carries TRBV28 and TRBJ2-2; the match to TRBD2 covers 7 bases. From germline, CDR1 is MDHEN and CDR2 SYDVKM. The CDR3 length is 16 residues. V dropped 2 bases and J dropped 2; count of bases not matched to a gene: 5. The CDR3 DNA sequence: TGTGCCAGCAGTTTAGAAGGGAGGGCCAACACCGGGGAGCTGTTTTTT. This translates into CASSLEGRANTGELFF.

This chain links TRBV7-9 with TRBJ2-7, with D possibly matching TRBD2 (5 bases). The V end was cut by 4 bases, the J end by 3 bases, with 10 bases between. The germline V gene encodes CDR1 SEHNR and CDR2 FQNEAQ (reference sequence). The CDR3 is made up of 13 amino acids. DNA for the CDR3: TGTGCCAGCAGCTCCCTCGGGGTCTACGAGCAGTACTTC. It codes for CASSSLGVYEQYF.

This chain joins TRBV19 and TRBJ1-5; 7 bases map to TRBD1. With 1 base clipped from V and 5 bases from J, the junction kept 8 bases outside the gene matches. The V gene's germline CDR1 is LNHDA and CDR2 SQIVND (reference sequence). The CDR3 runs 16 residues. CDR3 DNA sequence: TGTGCCAGTAGTATAGGCGACAGGGTAGGTTATCAGCCCCAGCATTTT. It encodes CASSIGDRVGYQPQHF.

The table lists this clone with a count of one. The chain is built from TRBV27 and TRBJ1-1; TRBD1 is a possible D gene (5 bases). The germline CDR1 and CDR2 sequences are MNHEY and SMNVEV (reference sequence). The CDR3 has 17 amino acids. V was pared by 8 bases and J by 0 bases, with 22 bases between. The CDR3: CASHPGISRGMNTEAFF. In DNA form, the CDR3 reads TGTGCCAGCCACCCCGGCATCTCCCGGGGGATGAACACTGAAGCTTTCTTT.

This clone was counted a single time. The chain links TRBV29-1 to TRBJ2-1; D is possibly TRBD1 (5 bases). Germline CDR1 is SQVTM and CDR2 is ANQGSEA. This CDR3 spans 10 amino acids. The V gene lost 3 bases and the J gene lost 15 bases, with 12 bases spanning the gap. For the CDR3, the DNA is TGCAGCGTTGAGTTACAGGTGCTGTTCTTC. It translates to CSVELQVLFF.

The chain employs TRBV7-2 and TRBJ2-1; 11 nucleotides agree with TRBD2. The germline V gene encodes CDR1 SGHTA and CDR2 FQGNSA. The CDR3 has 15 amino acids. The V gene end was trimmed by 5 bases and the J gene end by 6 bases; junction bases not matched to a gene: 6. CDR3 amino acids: CASSPIAGGGNEQFF. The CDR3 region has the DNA TGTGCCAGCAGCCCAATAGCGGGAGGGGGCAATGAGCAGTTCTTC.

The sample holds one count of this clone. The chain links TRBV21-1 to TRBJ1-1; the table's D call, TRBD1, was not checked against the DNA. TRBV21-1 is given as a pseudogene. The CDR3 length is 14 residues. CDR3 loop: CASSRRHTNTEAFF. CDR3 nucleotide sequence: TGTGCCAGCAGCAGACGACACACGAACACTGAAGCTTTCTTT.

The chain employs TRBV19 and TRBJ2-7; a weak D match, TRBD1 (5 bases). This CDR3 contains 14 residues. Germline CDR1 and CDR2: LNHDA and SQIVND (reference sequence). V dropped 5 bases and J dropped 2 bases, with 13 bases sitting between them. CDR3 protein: CASSYPGKPYEQYF. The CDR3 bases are TGTGCCAGTAGTTATCCAGGGAAACCCTACGAGCAGTACTTC.